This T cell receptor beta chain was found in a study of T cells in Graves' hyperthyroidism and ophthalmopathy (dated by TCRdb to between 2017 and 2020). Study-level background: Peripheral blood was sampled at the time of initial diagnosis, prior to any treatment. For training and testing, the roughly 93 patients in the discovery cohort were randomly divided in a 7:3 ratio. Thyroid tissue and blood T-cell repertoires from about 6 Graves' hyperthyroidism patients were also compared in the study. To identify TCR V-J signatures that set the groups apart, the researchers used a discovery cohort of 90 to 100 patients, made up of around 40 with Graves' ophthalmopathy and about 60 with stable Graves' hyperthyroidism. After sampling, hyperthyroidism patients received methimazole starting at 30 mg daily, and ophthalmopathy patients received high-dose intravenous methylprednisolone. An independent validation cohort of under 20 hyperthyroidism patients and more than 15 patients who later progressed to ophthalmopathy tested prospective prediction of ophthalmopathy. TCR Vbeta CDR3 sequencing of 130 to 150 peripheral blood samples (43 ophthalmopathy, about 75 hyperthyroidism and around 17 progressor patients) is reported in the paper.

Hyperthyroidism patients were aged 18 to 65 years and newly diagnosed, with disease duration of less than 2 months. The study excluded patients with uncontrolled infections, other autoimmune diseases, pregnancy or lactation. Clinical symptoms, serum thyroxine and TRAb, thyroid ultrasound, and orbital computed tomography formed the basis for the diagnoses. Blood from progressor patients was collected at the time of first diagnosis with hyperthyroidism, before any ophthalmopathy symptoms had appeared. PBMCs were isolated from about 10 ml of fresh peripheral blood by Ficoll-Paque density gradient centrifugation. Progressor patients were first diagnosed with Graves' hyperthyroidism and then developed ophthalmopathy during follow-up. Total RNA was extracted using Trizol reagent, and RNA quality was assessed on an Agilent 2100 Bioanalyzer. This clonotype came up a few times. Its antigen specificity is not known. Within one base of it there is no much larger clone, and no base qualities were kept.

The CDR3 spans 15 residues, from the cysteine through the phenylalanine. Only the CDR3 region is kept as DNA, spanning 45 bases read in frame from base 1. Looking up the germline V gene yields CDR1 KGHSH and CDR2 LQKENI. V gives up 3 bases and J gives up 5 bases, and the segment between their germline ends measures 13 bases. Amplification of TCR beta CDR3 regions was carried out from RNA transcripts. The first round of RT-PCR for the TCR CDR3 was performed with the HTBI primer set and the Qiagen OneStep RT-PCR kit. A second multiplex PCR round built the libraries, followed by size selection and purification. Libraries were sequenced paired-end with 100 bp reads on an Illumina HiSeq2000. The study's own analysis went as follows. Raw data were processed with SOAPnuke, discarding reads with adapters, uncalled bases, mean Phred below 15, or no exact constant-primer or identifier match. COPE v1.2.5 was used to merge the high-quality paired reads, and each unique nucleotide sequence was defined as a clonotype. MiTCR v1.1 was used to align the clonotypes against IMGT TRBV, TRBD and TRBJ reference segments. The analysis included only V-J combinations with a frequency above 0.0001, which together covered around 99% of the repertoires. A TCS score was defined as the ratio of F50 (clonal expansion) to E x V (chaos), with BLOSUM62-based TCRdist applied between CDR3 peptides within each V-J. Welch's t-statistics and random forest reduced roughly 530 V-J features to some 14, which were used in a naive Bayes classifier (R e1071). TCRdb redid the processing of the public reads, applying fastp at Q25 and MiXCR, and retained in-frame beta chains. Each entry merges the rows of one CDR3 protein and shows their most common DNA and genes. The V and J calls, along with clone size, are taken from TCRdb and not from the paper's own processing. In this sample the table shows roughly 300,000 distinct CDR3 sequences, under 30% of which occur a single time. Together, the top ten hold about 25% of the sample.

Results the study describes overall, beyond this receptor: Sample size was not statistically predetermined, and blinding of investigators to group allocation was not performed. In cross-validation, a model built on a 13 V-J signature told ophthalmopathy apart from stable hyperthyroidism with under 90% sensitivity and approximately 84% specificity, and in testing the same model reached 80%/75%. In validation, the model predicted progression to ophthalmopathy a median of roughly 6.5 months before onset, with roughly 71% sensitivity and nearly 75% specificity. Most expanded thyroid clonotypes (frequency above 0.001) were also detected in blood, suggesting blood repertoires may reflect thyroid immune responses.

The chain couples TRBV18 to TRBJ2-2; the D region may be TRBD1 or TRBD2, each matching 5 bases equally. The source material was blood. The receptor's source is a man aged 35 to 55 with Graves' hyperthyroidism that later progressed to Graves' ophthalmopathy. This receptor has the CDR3 CASSPGPGSTGELFF. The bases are TGTGCCAGCTCACCGGGACCAGGCTCGACCGGGGAGCTGTTTTTT.